The 8 T cell receptor beta chains listed next were all sequenced from one sample in a study of cytotoxic CD8 clonotypes in ibrutinib-treated CLL. Produced via immunoSEQ multiplex PCR; TCRdb's table is partial and in-frame only. The sample shows a few hundred thousand clones, almost 80% of them seen only once. Sequenced here: PBMCs, sampled before ibrutinib treatment. Receptors originate from a human donor with chronic lymphocytic leukemia.

The rearrangement links TRBV19 to TRBJ2-7; no firm D call. V lost 10 bases and J lost 4, with 23 bases in between. CDR3 length: 15 amino acids. Germline V gene sequence: CDR1 LNHDA, CDR2 SQIVND (reference sequence). The CDR3 DNA reads as TGTGCCACAACGCCAACGGCTCGTGGGATGTACGAGCAGTACTTC. This gives the protein CATTPTARGMYEQYF.

The chain uses TRBV6-6 and TRBJ2-1; 9 nucleotides match TRBD1. The length of the CDR3 is 14 residues. Germline V CDR1 and CDR2: MNHNY, SVGAGI (reference sequence). V trimming: 8 bases; J trimming: 0 bases; junction bases outside the gene matches: 2. DNA of the CDR3: TGTGCCAGCTGGGACAGGGTCTCCTACAATGAGCAGTTCTTC. As protein: CASWDRVSYNEQFF.

This clone has a single count. The rearrangement uses TRBV5-1 and TRBJ2-1; possible D gene TRBD1, 6 bases. The CDR3 contains 14 residues. Trimming took 0 bases from V and 8 from J, leaving 12 bases between them. Germline V gene lookup returns CDR1 SGHRS and CDR2 YFSETQ. The CDR3 bases are TGCGCCAGCAGCTTGGCGGACAGACAATATGAGCAGTTCTTC. This translates into CASSLADRQYEQFF. The whole variable domain, remainder taken from reference TRBV5-1 and TRBJ2-1, is KAGVTQTPRYLIKTRGQQVTLSCSPISGHRSVSWYQQTPGQGLQFLFEYFSETQRNKGNFPGRFSGRQFSNSRSEMNVSTLELGDSALYLCASSLADRQYEQFFGPGTRLTVL.

The V and J genes are TRBV27 and TRBJ2-3; no clear D. Germline lookup yields CDR1 MNHEY and CDR2 SMNVEV (reference sequence). The CDR3 has 13 residues. The V end lost 6 bases, the J end lost 1 base, and 8 bases lay between the germline ends. The DNA for the CDR3 is TGTGCCAGCAGAATTCTGGGCACAGATACGCAGTATTTT. Translated: CASRILGTDTQYF.

The V and J genes are TRBV5-1 and TRBJ2-3, with TRBD2 matching over 7 bases. V shed 0 bases and J 2 bases; nucleotides not matched to a gene: 6. In germline, CDR1 is SGHRS, CDR2 YFSETQ. The CDR3 loop spans 16 amino acids. The CDR3 region is CASSLVLAETTDTQYF. In nucleotides, the CDR3 is TGCGCCAGCAGCTTGGTGCTAGCGGAGACCACAGATACGCAGTATTTT.

The chain links TRBV5-1 to TRBJ1-4; 9 positions match TRBD1. Germline-derived CDR1 and CDR2 are SGHRS and YFSETQ. The CDR3 length is 15 residues. The junction had 6 bases not matched to a gene; V was cut back by 2 bases and J by 7 bases. DNA for the CDR3: TGCGCCAGCAGCTTCACAGGGGGCGCAGGTGAAAAACTGTTTTTT. Its protein is CASSFTGGAGEKLFF.

V usage is TRBV30 and J usage is TRBJ2-7; TRBD1 might be the D (6 bases). Germline values: CDR1 GTSNPN, CDR2 SVGIG (reference sequence). Trimming took 0 bases from V and 4 from J, leaving 13 bases between them. The CDR3 runs to 14 residues. CDR3 residues: CAWSVTGRKYEQYF. The CDR3 nucleotides are TGTGCCTGGAGTGTTACAGGGAGAAAATACGAGCAGTACTTC.

V usage is TRBV14 and J usage is TRBJ2-6; 9 nucleotides match TRBD1. With V trimmed by 4 bases and J by 3 bases, 10 bases remained unmatched. Germline CDR1 SGHDN, CDR2 FVKESK. This CDR3 spans 18 amino acids. The CDR3 reads CASSRATGGAFGANVLTF. The DNA of the CDR3 is TGTGCCAGCAGCCGAGCAACAGGGGGCGCGTTTGGGGCCAACGTCCTGACTTTC.